A single sample is the source of the 30 T cell receptor beta chains below, sequenced in a study of blood T cell repertoires in COVID-19. Sequencing was performed with immunoSEQ multiplex PCR; in TCRdb, only in-frame clones are kept and a portion is missing. The sample has fewer than 60,000 clones, 75% to 90% seen once. The sample was peripheral blood. Receptors originate from a man aged 30 to 45 with COVID-19, enrolled during active disease.

The J gene is TRBJ2-2, the V gene TRBV19, with D possibly TRBD2 on 7 matching bases. V lost 9 bases to trimming and J lost 4 bases, with 12 bases between them. Germline CDR1 and CDR2: LNHDA and SQIVND (reference sequence). The CDR3 sequence is 13 residues long. CDR3 coding DNA: TGTGCCAGCGAGGGGGGGGCCACCGGGGAGCTGTTTTTT. It codes for CASEGGATGELFF.

This sequence joins TRBV7-3 and TRBJ1-2, with 7 positions matching TRBD1. The CDR3 has 13 amino acids. V shed 5 bases, J shed 8 bases, and the junction held 8 bases outside the gene matches. Germline V gene lookup returns CDR1 SGHTA and CDR2 FQGTGA. CDR3 sequence: CASSPDRAGGYTF. DNA of the CDR3: TGTGCCAGCAGCCCAGACAGGGCCGGAGGCTACACCTTC.

This clone came up a few times. The chain carries TRBV9 and TRBJ2-1, with 13 nucleotides matching TRBD2. Germline V gene lookup returns CDR1 SGDLS and CDR2 YYNGEE. The V gene end was trimmed by 4 bases and the J gene end by 1 base; junction bases not matched to a gene: 5. This CDR3 has 17 amino acids. The CDR3 region has the DNA TGTGCCAGCAGCCCCCGGACTAGCGGGAGTTCCTACAATGAGCAGTTCTTC. Protein product: CASSPRTSGSSYNEQFF.

The J gene is TRBJ1-1, the V gene TRBV6-5; weak D call: TRBD1 (5 bases). The V and J ends lost 4 bases and 1 base respectively, with 7 bases between them. Germline V gene sequence: CDR1 MNHEY, CDR2 SVGAGI. This CDR3 comprises 13 residues. In DNA form, the CDR3 reads TGTGCCAGCAGTTCCCAGGGGAACACTGAAGCTTTCTTT. Translation: CASSSQGNTEAFF.

The V and J genes are TRBV9 and TRBJ1-6; D ambiguous. CDR1 and CDR2 from the germline V gene are SGDLS and YYNGEE. Trimming took off 4 bases at V and 8 bases at J, with 16 bases between the two ends. This CDR3 spans 15 amino acids. CDR3 nucleotides: TGTGCCAGCAGCCCCCGTCTCCTTAATGATTCACCCCTCCACTTT. Protein product: CASSPRLLNDSPLHF.

The rearrangement links TRBV5-4 to TRBJ2-5, with D possibly TRBD1 on 5 matching bases. The V gene lost 0 bases and the J gene lost 5 bases, with 14 bases spanning the gap. Germline V gene sequence: CDR1 SGHNT, CDR2 YYREEE (reference sequence). The CDR3 consists of 15 residues. CDR3 sequence: CASSLERGWGETQYF. CDR3 nucleotide sequence: TGTGCCAGCAGCTTGGAAAGGGGTTGGGGTGAGACCCAGTACTTC.

This chain links TRBV28 with TRBJ2-7; 7 bases map to TRBD2. The CDR3 is made up of 15 amino acids. Losses at the gene ends were 6 bases for V and 0 bases for J; bases not matched to a gene: 8. Germline-derived CDR1 and CDR2 are MDHEN and SYDVKM. The DNA of the CDR3 is TGTGCCAGCAGCCGTACTAGCGCGAGCTCCTACGAGCAGTACTTC. The encoded protein is CASSRTSASSYEQYF.

This clone was counted many times. The chain employs TRBV9 and TRBJ2-1; unclear D gene. Germline V CDR1 and CDR2: SGDLS, YYNGEE. CDR3 size: 14 residues. V lost 4 bases and J lost 6, with 14 bases in between. The CDR3 here is CASSLSGGINEQFF. For the CDR3, the DNA is TGTGCCAGCAGCCTATCTGGCGGTATCAATGAGCAGTTCTTC.

The rearrangement uses TRBV4-1 and TRBJ1-4, with TRBD1 identical over 8 bases. The CDR3 has 17 residues. Germline CDR1 MGHRA, CDR2 YSYEKL. The J segment lost 8 bases and the V segment lost 0 bases, leaving 11 bases of the junction unmatched. The CDR3 spells CASSQDGLDRVDEKLFF. The CDR3 DNA reads as TGCGCCAGCAGCCAAGACGGTTTGGACAGGGTGGACGAAAAACTGTTTTTT.

V gene TRBV9 combines with J gene TRBJ2-1, with 7 bases fitting TRBD1. The V and J ends lost 3 bases and 4 bases, in that order; junction bases with no gene match: 7. CDR1 and CDR2 (germline): SGDLS, YYNGEE. CDR3 size: 15 residues. The CDR3 is CASSESSGQYNEQFF. For the CDR3, the DNA is TGTGCCAGCAGCGAGTCTTCGGGACAGTACAATGAGCAGTTCTTC.

The chain employs TRBV19 and TRBJ1-5; 7 bases fit TRBD1. This CDR3 is 14 amino acids long. J gave up 7 bases and V 5 bases, and 8 bases lay outside the gene matches. The germline gives CDR1 LNHDA, CDR2 SQIVND (reference sequence). The CDR3 loop reads CASSPPTGIQPQHF. The CDR3 DNA reads TGTGCCAGTAGTCCTCCGACAGGGATCCAGCCCCAGCATTTT.

This clone was observed a few times. This rearrangement joins TRBV6-5 to TRBJ1-3; weak D call: TRBD1 (6 bases). V was pared by 0 bases and J by 4 bases, with 13 bases between. The CDR3 contains 16 residues. CDR1 is MNHEY, CDR2 SVGAGI, per germline. The CDR3 region is CASSYSWQGTGNTIYF. CDR3 nucleotide sequence: TGTGCCAGCAGTTACTCGTGGCAGGGGACCGGAAACACCATATATTTT.

The genes are TRBV10-3 and TRBJ2-7; D is perhaps TRBD2 (6 bases). Germline CDR1 reads ENHRY; CDR2 reads SYGVKD. This CDR3 has 14 amino acids. Trimming stripped 2 bases from V and 0 bases from J, with 8 bases between. CDR3 sequence: CAISESGSSYEQYF. In nucleotides, the CDR3 is TGTGCCATCAGTGAGAGCGGGTCCTCCTACGAGCAGTACTTC.

V gene TRBV12-3 or TRBV12-4 combines with J gene TRBJ1-1; no clear D gene. The V end lost 3 bases, the J end lost 4 bases, and 6 bases lay between the germline ends. This CDR3 contains 12 residues. CDR3 DNA: TGTGCCAGCAGTTTTAGGAGCACTGAAGCTTTCTTT. It is translated as CASSFRSTEAFF.

In regard to this clone: At one boundary the junction diverges from the germline segment, which might be a read error. The V gene is TRBV6-2 or TRBV6-3, the J gene TRBJ1-3; tentatively, D is TRBD1 (5 bases). CDR1 and CDR2 (germline): MNHEY, SVGEGT. The CDR3 has 13 amino acids. CDR3 DNA: TGTGCCAGCAGTTACGGGGCCGGGGGTTCGAGCGATTTT. Translation: CASSYGAGGSSDF.

V gene TRBV30 combines with J gene TRBJ1-6, with D unresolved. This CDR3 is built from 14 residues. Germline loops: CDR1 GTSNPN, CDR2 SVGIG (reference sequence). V was shortened by 5 bases and J by 2 bases, with 10 bases between the two germline ends. The CDR3 coding sequence is TGTGCCTGGGGCCCTGGGCCCTATAATTCACCCCTCCACTTT. It codes for CAWGPGPYNSPLHF.

This clone was counted between two and nine times. CDR3 region: CASSPAGVSGYTF. The CDR3 bases are TGTGCCAGTAGTCCAGCAGGGGTCTCTGGCTACACCTTC. The genes are TRBV19 and TRBJ1-2; TRBD1 might be the D (6 bases). The germline CDR1 and CDR2 sequences are LNHDA and SQIVND (reference sequence). V gave up 5 bases and J gave up 7 bases, with 14 bases separating them. The CDR3 is made up of 13 amino acids.

The V call is TRBV7-2, the J call TRBJ1-1; D gene uncertain. V gave up 5 bases and J gave up 0 bases, with 10 bases separating them. Germline loops: CDR1 SGHTA, CDR2 FQGNSA. There are 14 residues in the CDR3. The CDR3 spells CASSPHPMNTEAFF. As DNA, the CDR3 is TGTGCCAGCAGCCCCCATCCAATGAACACTGAAGCTTTCTTT.

J is TRBJ2-7 and V is TRBV6-5, with D hard to call. Germline V gene sequence: CDR1 MNHEY, CDR2 SVGAGI. CDR3 length equals 13 residues. Trimming took 2 bases from V and 2 from J, leaving 7 bases between them. DNA for the CDR3: TGTGCCAGCAGTTACGGGCTAACCTACGAGCAGTACTTC. It specifies CASSYGLTYEQYF.

With respect to this clone: Other nucleotide sequences in the sample specify the same CDR3. This CDR3 is CASSRPDIIYEQYF. The CDR3 region has the DNA TGTGCCAGCAGCCGGCCAGACATCATCTACGAGCAGTACTTC. The chain carries TRBV11-2 and TRBJ2-7; the D is unclear. The CDR3 length is 14 residues. Trimming shortened V by 5 bases and J by 3 bases, and 14 bases separated the two germline ends. Germline values: CDR1 SGHAT, CDR2 FQNNGV.

This clone was picked up a small number of times. The chain has TRBV5-5 and TRBJ2-7, with 11 bases lining up with TRBD2. The trim removed 3 bases at V and 4 bases at J, leaving 12 bases unmatched. The CDR3 is 17 amino acids. The germline CDR1 and CDR2 sequences are SGHKS and YYEKEE (reference sequence). The CDR3: CASSSGGTSGSPYEQYF. In DNA, the CDR3 is TGTGCCAGCAGCTCGGGAGGAACTAGCGGGAGTCCGTACGAGCAGTACTTC.

This chain links TRBV6-5 with TRBJ1-4; D unresolved. Trimming took 7 bases from V and 4 from J, leaving 10 bases between them. Looked up from germline, CDR1 is MNHEY and CDR2 is SVGAGI. This CDR3 has 13 amino acids. CDR3 nucleotides: TGTGCCAGCATCAAGGAGGTTAATGAAAAACTGTTTTTT. It is translated as CASIKEVNEKLFF.

In its sample, this clone was seen once. J is TRBJ2-3 and V is TRBV11-2; 7 bases agree with TRBD2. Germline lookup yields CDR1 SGHAT and CDR2 FQNNGV. V shed 3 bases, J shed 0 bases, and the junction held 6 bases outside the gene matches. This CDR3 is built from 16 residues. The CDR3 region is CASSFGGSTSTDTQYF. The CDR3 nucleotides are TGTGCCAGCAGCTTCGGCGGGAGCACTAGCACAGATACGCAGTATTTT.

This clone was recorded a few times. This chain connects TRBV4-2 to TRBJ1-1, with TRBD1 matching over 7 bases. Trimming at V came to 1 base and at J to 10 bases, leaving 9 bases not matched to a gene. CDR1 is LGHNA and CDR2 is YNFKEQ in the germline V gene. This CDR3 has 14 amino acids. CDR3 region: CASSQGGTVQGAFF. CDR3 nucleotide sequence: TGTGCCAGCAGCCAAGGGGGGACAGTCCAGGGAGCTTTCTTT.

V is TRBV19 and J is TRBJ2-5, with D unresolved. The CDR3 spans 13 residues. V was shortened by 6 bases and J by 5 bases, with 13 bases between the two germline ends. Germline CDR1 reads LNHDA; CDR2 reads SQIVND (reference sequence). The CDR3 DNA sequence: TGTGCCAGTAGCACAGTCGCAAGGGAGACCCAGTACTTC. This sequence encodes CASSTVARETQYF.

This clone came up a few times. The V call is TRBV6-5, the J call TRBJ2-7, with unresolved D. V lost 0 bases to trimming and J lost 2 bases, with 11 bases between them. The CDR3 runs 15 residues. Germline V gives CDR1 MNHEY, CDR2 SVGAGI. The CDR3 DNA follows: TGTGCCAGCAGTTACTCGAGTCCCTCCACCTACGAGCAGTACTTC. Amino acids: CASSYSSPSTYEQYF.

About this clone itself: At one end, the junction sequence differs from germline, possibly due to a read error. The chain couples TRBV7-7 to TRBJ2-5; TRBD2 aligns across 9 bases. The CDR3 extends over 16 amino acids. CDR1 SSHAT and CDR2 FNYEAQ come from the germline V gene (reference sequence). The CDR3 sequence is CASSLVSGGFQETQYF. CDR3 nucleotide sequence: TGTGCTAGCAGCTTGGTTAGCGGGGGATTCCAAGAGACCCAGTACTTC.

V is TRBV28 and J is TRBJ2-1, with 7 positions matching TRBD2. Germline V gives CDR1 MDHEN, CDR2 SYDVKM. The CDR3 has 14 residues. The junction had 5 bases not matched to a gene; V was cut back by 7 bases and J by 2 bases. The CDR3 loop reads CASTQSGTYNEQFF. DNA for the CDR3: TGTGCCAGCACTCAAAGCGGGACCTACAATGAGCAGTTCTTC. The full variable domain, completed using reference TRBV28 and TRBJ2-1, is DVKVTQSSRYLVKRTGEKVFLECVQDMDHENMFWYRQDPGLGLRLIYFSYDVKMKEKGDIPEGYSVSREKKERFSLILESASTNQTSMYLCASTQSGTYNEQFFGPGTRLTVL.

The chain couples TRBV20-1 to TRBJ1-2; weak D call: TRBD1 (6 bases). The CDR3 runs 14 residues. Per the germline V gene, CDR1 is DFQATT and CDR2 is SNEGSKA (reference sequence). V shed 3 bases and J shed 2 bases, with 13 bases lying between them. The CDR3 DNA reads as TGCAGTGCTAGTGTGACAGGAAAGAACTATGGCTACACCTTC. The encoded protein is CSASVTGKNYGYTF.

DNA of the CDR3: TGTGCCAGCAGGGGGGACACCTCGGCCGGTTACGAGCAGTACTTC. It is translated as CASRGDTSAGYEQYF. This chain uses TRBV28 with TRBJ2-7; TRBD1 is a possible D gene (6 bases). With 6 bases removed from V and 4 bases from J, the gap between germline ends came to 19 bases. CDR1 and CDR2 from the germline V gene are MDHEN and SYDVKM. The CDR3 contains 15 residues. Together with reference TRBV28 and TRBJ2-7, the CDR3 gives the full variable domain: DVKVTQSSRYLVKRTGEKVFLECVQDMDHENMFWYRQDPGLGLRLIYFSYDVKMKEKGDIPEGYSVSREKKERFSLILESASTNQTSMYLCASRGDTSAGYEQYFGPGTRLTVT.